The T cell receptor (beta chain) described here comes from a study of T cell repertoires in cytomegalovirus infection. This clonotype was seen only a few times. The junction departs from the called germline gene at one end, perhaps through a read error. The CDR3 has 16 amino acids. CDR1 is MNHEY and CDR2 is SMNVEV in the germline V gene (reference sequence). TCRdb used MiXCR to reprocess the reads, holding one entry per CDR3 protein. This table has around 550,000 distinct CDR3 sequences, 26% appearing once. Sample: PBMCs. This sequence joins TRBV27 and TRBJ2-7; D is possibly TRBD1 or TRBD2 (5 bases each). The TCR sequence derives from a human donor in good health (CMV status not recorded). Some clones in this sample may be carry-over from other donors' samples. CDR3 loop: CASSLSVGDVRAREEF. CDR3 DNA: TGTGCCAGCAGTTTATCAGTAGGGGACGTACGTGCTAGAGAGGAATTC.